Detailed here is one TCR beta chain. Antigen: not known. The sample belongs to a study of cytomegalovirus exposure and HLA in healthy donors. CDR1 and CDR2 from the germline V gene are SGHNT and YYREEE (reference sequence). V shed 5 bases and J shed 1 base, with 18 bases lying between them. The CDR3 has 16 residues. General study points: Three chains linked to CMV were shown in vitro to be specific for CMV antigens. The investigators catalogued about 170 TCR beta chains as cytomegalovirus-associated.

The validation cohort, a group of over a hundred subjects, included the donors and was separate from the roughly 670-subject first cohort. Only in-frame clones appear in the TCRdb table, and some are missing; sequencing was by immunoSEQ multiplex PCR. The sample includes about 95,000 clones, 85% of them seen just once. Sequenced input: PBMCs. The sequence was collected from a young man in good health and CMV-seropositive. The V and J genes are TRBV5-4 and TRBJ1-1, with a tentative D call TRBD1 (6 bases). CDR3 loop: CASRKGVVQENTEAFF. The DNA for the CDR3 is TGTGCCAGCAGGAAGGGGGTGGTGCAGGAGAACACTGAAGCTTTCTTT.